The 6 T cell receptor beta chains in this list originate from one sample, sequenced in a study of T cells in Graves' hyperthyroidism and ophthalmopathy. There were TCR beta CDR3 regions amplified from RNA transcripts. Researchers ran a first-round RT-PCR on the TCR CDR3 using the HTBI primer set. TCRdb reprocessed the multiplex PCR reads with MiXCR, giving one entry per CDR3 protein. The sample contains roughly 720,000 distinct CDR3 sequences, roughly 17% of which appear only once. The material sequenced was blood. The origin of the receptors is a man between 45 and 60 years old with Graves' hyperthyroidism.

CDR3 sequence reads: CASSSPELDNEQFF. CDR3 in DNA: TGTGCCAGCAGCTCGCCGGAGTTAGACAATGAGCAGTTCTTC. The rearrangement joins TRBV7-3 to TRBJ2-1; D gene uncertain. With 4 bases removed from V and 5 bases from J, the gap between germline ends came to 12 bases. Germline CDR1 reads SGHTA; CDR2 reads FQGTGA. The CDR3 covers 14 residues.

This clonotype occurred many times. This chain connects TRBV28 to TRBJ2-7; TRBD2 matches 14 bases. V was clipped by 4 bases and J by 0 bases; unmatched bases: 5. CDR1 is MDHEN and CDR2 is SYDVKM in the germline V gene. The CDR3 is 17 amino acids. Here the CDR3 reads CASSSGLAGGLSYEQYF. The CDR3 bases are TGTGCCAGCAGTTCCGGACTAGCGGGAGGCCTCTCCTACGAGCAGTACTTC.

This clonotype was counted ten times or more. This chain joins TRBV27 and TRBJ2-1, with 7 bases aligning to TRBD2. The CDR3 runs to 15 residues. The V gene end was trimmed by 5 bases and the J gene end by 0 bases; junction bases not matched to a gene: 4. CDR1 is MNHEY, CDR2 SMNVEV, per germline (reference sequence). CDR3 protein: CASSRAGFSYNEQFF. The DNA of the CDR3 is TGTGCCAGCAGTCGAGCGGGGTTCTCCTACAATGAGCAGTTCTTC.

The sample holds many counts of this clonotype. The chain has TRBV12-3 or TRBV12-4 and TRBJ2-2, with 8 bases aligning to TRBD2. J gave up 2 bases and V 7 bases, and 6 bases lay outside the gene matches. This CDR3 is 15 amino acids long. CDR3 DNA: TGTGCCAGCACCTCTCGGGAGGGTAACACCGGGGAGCTGTTTTTT. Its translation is CASTSREGNTGELFF.

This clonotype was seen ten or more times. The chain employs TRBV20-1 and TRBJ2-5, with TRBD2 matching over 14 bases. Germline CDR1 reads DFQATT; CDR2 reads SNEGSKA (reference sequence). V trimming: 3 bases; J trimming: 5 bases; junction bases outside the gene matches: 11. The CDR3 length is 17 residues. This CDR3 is CSARPKGLAGVGETQYF. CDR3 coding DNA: TGCAGTGCTAGGCCAAAGGGACTAGCGGGAGTGGGTGAGACCCAGTACTTC.

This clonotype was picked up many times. Here the CDR3 DNA reads TGTGCCAGCAGTGTAGAGGTTAGCGGGAGTCTGGACGGGGAGCTGTTTTTT. Protein product: CASSVEVSGSLDGELFF. This sequence joins TRBV2 and TRBJ2-2; TRBD2 matches at 9 bases. Germline V lookup: CDR1 SNHLY, CDR2 FYNNEI. The CDR3 has 17 amino acids. V shed 4 bases and J 7 bases; nucleotides not matched to a gene: 13.